The 16 T cell receptor beta chains reported below all come from one sample, sequenced in a study of shared clonotypes between healthy human individuals. The assay was immunoSEQ multiplex PCR, and TCRdb's table has in-frame clones only and misses some. Of just over 2,000,000 clones listed, around 96% are singletons. Naive CD8 cells comprised CD45RO-negative, CCR7-positively selected cells, excluding terminally differentiated effector memory CD45RA+ cells. Source material: naive CD8+ T cells sorted from blood. The receptors here all came from a man between 18 and 35 years old in good health.

Note on this clone: The identical CDR3 is also encoded by other nucleotide sequences in the sample. The CDR3 DNA follows: TGTGCCTGGAGCGGGGACAGTAATGAAAAACTGTTTTTT. Protein sequence: CAWSGDSNEKLFF. This chain joins TRBV30 and TRBJ1-4; TRBD1 aligns across 7 bases. The CDR3 has 13 amino acids. Germline CDR1 reads GTSNPN; CDR2 reads SVGIG (reference sequence). The J segment lost 4 bases and the V segment lost 3 bases, leaving 2 bases of the junction unmatched.

The chain combines TRBV27 with TRBJ2-7; 7 nucleotides agree with TRBD1. The CDR3 totals 14 residues. Germline trimming cut 4 bases from V and 3 bases from J; bases unmatched to any gene: 6. Germline V gene sequence: CDR1 MNHEY, CDR2 SMNVEV (reference sequence). The CDR3 sequence is CASSSGTVVYEQYF. The CDR3 DNA sequence: TGTGCCAGCAGTTCCGGGACAGTTGTCTACGAGCAGTACTTC.

The chain is built from TRBV6-5 and TRBJ2-2; D is possibly TRBD1 (6 bases). This CDR3 is built from 14 residues. V was clipped by 8 bases and J by 6 bases, with 16 bases between them. Germline lookup yields CDR1 MNHEY and CDR2 SVGAGI. CDR3 in DNA: TGTGCCAGCTGGGACCAGGGGATCCCCGGGGAGCTGTTTTTT. Its protein is CASWDQGIPGELFF.

The chain employs TRBV2 and TRBJ1-2, with 9 positions matching TRBD1. There are 14 residues in the CDR3. J gave up 5 bases and V 4 bases, and 5 bases lay outside the gene matches. Looked up from germline, CDR1 is SNHLY and CDR2 is FYNNEI. CDR3 in DNA: TGTGCCAGCAGTGGATGGACAGGGGTGTATGGCTACACCTTC. It encodes CASSGWTGVYGYTF.

Details on this clone: The same CDR3 can be traced to other DNA sequences in this sample. The chain recombines TRBV4-1 with TRBJ2-7; D is unresolved. Germline lookup yields CDR1 MGHRA and CDR2 YSYEKL. The CDR3 sequence is 14 residues long. Trimming cost V 0 bases and J 2 bases, with 8 bases left between them. In DNA, the CDR3 is TGCGCCAGCAGCCAAGACGCGGAGACCTACGAGCAGTACTTC. It yields the protein CASSQDAETYEQYF.

V gene TRBV27 combines with J gene TRBJ1-1; 7 bases match TRBD1. The CDR3 sequence is 15 residues long. Germline V gives CDR1 MNHEY, CDR2 SMNVEV (reference sequence). J was trimmed by 2 bases and V by 2 bases; bases with no gene match: 5. CDR3 in DNA: TGTGCCAGCAGTTTAGCGGACAGGCCTAACACTGAAGCTTTCTTT. Residues: CASSLADRPNTEAFF.

A note on this clone: Its ends do not fully match the called genes, so a read error is possible. The chain combines TRBV7-7 with TRBJ2-5; D is perhaps TRBD1 (5 bases). This CDR3 is 13 amino acids long. The germline V gene has CDR1 SSHAT and CDR2 FNYEAQ (reference sequence). CDR3 nucleotides: TGTGCTAGCAGCTTAGGGGCTAAGGAGACCCAGTACTTC. It translates to CASSLGAKETQYF.

J is TRBJ2-7 and V is TRBV2; the D is unclear. With 6 bases removed from V and 2 bases from J, the gap between germline ends came to 14 bases. Germline CDR1 is SNHLY and CDR2 is FYNNEI. The CDR3 totals 14 residues. CDR3 sequence reads: CASSNLNRAYEQYF. The CDR3 region has the DNA TGTGCCAGCAGCAACCTCAACAGAGCCTACGAGCAGTACTTC.

V usage is TRBV28 and J usage is TRBJ2-7; a weak D match, TRBD2 (6 bases). There are 15 residues in the CDR3. The V gene's germline CDR1 is MDHEN and CDR2 SYDVKM. V lost 7 bases, J lost 2 bases, and 18 bases lay in between. The CDR3 nucleotides read TGTGCCAGCACGATCTCTGGCGGAGGGGCCTACGAGCAGTACTTC. It encodes CASTISGGGAYEQYF.

A word on this clone: The same CDR3 can be traced to other DNA sequences in this sample. The CDR3 sequence is CASSLQGQETQYF. The CDR3 DNA reads as TGTGCCAGCAGCTTACAGGGTCAGGAGACCCAGTACTTC. The genes are TRBV7-9 and TRBJ2-5; tentatively, D is TRBD1 (5 bases). CDR3 length equals 13 residues. The V gene's germline CDR1 is SEHNR and CDR2 FQNEAQ (reference sequence). Deletions cut 2 bases from V and 5 bases from J, with 9 bases between.

This chain links TRBV21-1 with TRBJ1-3. TRBV21-1 is a recognized pseudogene. CDR3 size: 13 residues. The CDR3 loop reads CASSKVGFNTIYF. The DNA for the CDR3 is TGTGCCAGCAGCAAAGTCGGCTTCAACACCATATATTTT.

The rearrangement links TRBV7-2 to TRBJ2-7; TRBD2 is a possible D gene (5 bases). The V end lost 4 bases, the J end lost 7 bases, and 20 bases lay between the germline ends. Germline CDR1 reads SGHTA; CDR2 reads FQGNSA. The CDR3 runs 15 residues. Here the CDR3 DNA reads TGTGCCAGCAGCTACTTAGGCTTTCGGGGTAAGGAGCAGTACTTC. Its protein is CASSYLGFRGKEQYF.

V and J are TRBV27 and TRBJ2-7; D remains unclear. Trimming stripped 7 bases from V and 2 bases from J, with 12 bases between. CDR3 length equals 13 residues. Germline V gene data show CDR1 as MNHEY and CDR2 as SMNVEV (reference sequence). The CDR3 loop reads CASMGWGTYEQYF. In nucleotides, the CDR3 is TGTGCCAGCATGGGATGGGGAACCTACGAGCAGTACTTC.

The rearrangement joins TRBV6-5 to TRBJ2-5; D gene uncertain. Between the trimmed V and J ends, which lost 9 bases and 4 bases, there was a span of 9 bases. The CDR3 runs 11 residues. The germline V gene has CDR1 MNHEY and CDR2 SVGAGI. The CDR3 here is CASGIGETQYF. CDR3 bases: TGTGCCAGTGGAATTGGAGAGACCCAGTACTTC.

The V and J genes are TRBV6-5 and TRBJ2-2; D might be TRBD1 (8 bases). V gave up 7 bases and J gave up 3 bases, with 15 bases separating them. This CDR3 region has 15 residues. Germline assignment: CDR1 MNHEY and CDR2 SVGAGI. The CDR3 bases are TGTGCCAGCACAAGGACAGGGAGGGACACCGGGGAGCTGTTTTTT. Its translation is CASTRTGRDTGELFF.

V and J are TRBV5-1 and TRBJ2-7; 9 bases are shared with TRBD2. The V segment lost 5 bases and the J segment 0 bases; nucleotides outside the gene matches: 9. Germline values: CDR1 SGHRS, CDR2 YFSETQ. This CDR3 is built from 16 residues. CDR3 in amino acids: CASSLIAGAASYEQYF. The CDR3 nucleotides read TGCGCCAGCAGTTTAATAGCGGGGGCCGCCTCCTACGAGCAGTACTTC.